These 29 T cell receptor beta chains came from one sample sequenced in a study of CD8 T cells in ankylosing spondylitis. TCRdb called the 5' RACE reads again in MiXCR, with one record for every CDR3 protein. Counted here are 80,000 to 90,000 distinct CDR3 sequences, 27% occurring once; the ten biggest clones make up around 59%. Material for sequencing was blood, either unsorted or a sorted T cell fraction (not recorded which). Every receptor here comes from a male donor with ankylosing spondylitis or in good health (not recorded which).

This chain connects TRBV20-1 to TRBJ2-2, with D possibly matching TRBD1 (5 bases). Per the germline V gene, CDR1 is DFQATT and CDR2 is SNEGSKA (reference sequence). Between the trimmed V and J ends, which lost 5 bases and 0 bases, there was a span of 13 bases. CDR3 length equals 15 residues. The CDR3 is CSALRQPANTGELFF. In DNA form, the CDR3 reads TGCAGTGCTCTTCGACAGCCCGCGAACACCGGGGAGCTGTTTTTT.

The chain recombines TRBV20-1 with TRBJ2-1; D ambiguous. This CDR3 comprises 11 residues. The germline gives CDR1 DFQATT, CDR2 SNEGSKA (reference sequence). The V end was cut by 1 base, the J end by 8 bases, with 6 bases between. The CDR3 sequence is CSARVVYEQFF. In DNA, the CDR3 is TGCAGTGCTAGAGTGGTGTATGAGCAGTTCTTC.

The V and J genes are TRBV6-1 and TRBJ1-5; no reliable D call. CDR1 is MNHNS and CDR2 is SASEGT in the germline V gene. Trimming cost V 6 bases and J 0 bases, with 9 bases left between them. CDR3 length: 14 amino acids. CDR3: CASRKLGSNQPQHF. CDR3 sequence (DNA): TGTGCCAGCAGGAAACTTGGTAGCAATCAGCCCCAGCATTTT.

This clonotype came up a few times. V usage is TRBV20-1 and J usage is TRBJ2-1; 14 bases align to TRBD2. The CDR3 is 15 residues long. Germline loops: CDR1 DFQATT, CDR2 SNEGSKA (reference sequence). After removal of 3 bases from V and 9 bases from J, the junction contained 7 bases not matched to a gene. The CDR3 loop is CSARTGLAGVREQFF. The CDR3, as DNA: TGCAGTGCTAGGACGGGACTAGCGGGAGTTCGTGAGCAGTTCTTC.

This clonotype turned up a few times. The chain uses TRBV5-1 and TRBJ2-5, with 8 bases aligning to TRBD1. With V trimmed by 3 bases and J by 3 bases, 4 bases remained unmatched. The CDR3 has 14 amino acids. The germline CDR1 and CDR2 sequences are SGHRS and YFSETQ. The CDR3 sequence is CASSSGQGKETQYF. As DNA, the CDR3 is TGCGCCAGCAGCTCAGGACAGGGTAAAGAGACCCAGTACTTC.

The chain uses TRBV10-2 and TRBJ2-7; 8 bases align to TRBD2. CDR3 length: 13 amino acids. Looked up from germline, CDR1 is WSHSY and CDR2 is SAAADI. J was trimmed by 1 base and V by 10 bases; bases with no gene match: 6. CDR3 DNA: TGCGCCACCGGGGGGGAGCTATCCTACGAGCAGTACTTC. The encoded protein is CATGGELSYEQYF.

The chain recombines TRBV7-2 with TRBJ1-5; 7 bases line up with TRBD1. The CDR3 has 14 amino acids. CDR1 is SGHTA and CDR2 is FQGNSA in the germline V gene. Trimming cost V 5 bases and J 11 bases; bases outside gene matches: 12. CDR3 sequence reads: CASSHGTAGSAQHF. The CDR3 nucleotides are TGTGCCAGCAGCCATGGGACAGCTGGTTCGGCCCAGCATTTT.

The chain has TRBV20-1 and TRBJ1-2; D is undetermined. The V gene lost 0 bases and the J gene lost 4 bases, with 6 bases spanning the gap. The germline V gene has CDR1 DFQATT and CDR2 SNEGSKA (reference sequence). The CDR3 runs to 12 residues. Here the CDR3 DNA reads TGCAGTGCTAGAGAGGGAAGCTATGGCTACACCTTC. Translated, it gives CSAREGSYGYTF.

V usage is TRBV5-1 and J usage is TRBJ2-7; no clear D. The V end lost 4 bases, the J end lost 3 bases, and 17 bases lay between the germline ends. The length of the CDR3 is 15 residues. Per germline, CDR1 SGHRS and CDR2 YFSETQ. CDR3 region: CASSGIAGLNYEQYF. DNA for the CDR3: TGCGCCAGCAGCGGGATCGCCGGGCTAAACTACGAGCAGTACTTC.

This clonotype was detected a few times. The rearrangement links TRBV18 to TRBJ2-3; 13 bases are a match to TRBD2. The germline V gene has CDR1 KGHSH and CDR2 LQKENI. The CDR3 is made up of 15 amino acids. Trimming cost V 4 bases and J 6 bases; bases outside gene matches: 4. The CDR3 here is CASSRLAGGGDTQYF. CDR3 in DNA: TGTGCCAGCTCACGACTAGCGGGAGGCGGCGATACGCAGTATTTT.

A few counts support this clonotype. The V gene is TRBV20-1, the J gene TRBJ2-7, with 7 bases fitting TRBD1. Germline assignment: CDR1 DFQATT and CDR2 SNEGSKA (reference sequence). The CDR3 has 13 amino acids. Losses at the gene ends were 6 bases for V and 4 bases for J; bases not matched to a gene: 9. The CDR3 is CSATGTAGYEQYV. Written as DNA, the CDR3 is TGCAGTGCAACCGGGACAGCCGGTTACGAGCAGTACGTC.

The gene calls are TRBV7-2 and TRBJ2-2; D is perhaps TRBD2 (6 bases). V was cut by 4 bases and J by 3 bases, with 9 bases left in between. Germline V gene sequence: CDR1 SGHTA, CDR2 FQGNSA. The length of the CDR3 is 14 residues. CDR3 in DNA: TGTGCCAGCAGCTATAGCGGATACACCGGGGAGCTGTTTTTT. Translated, it gives CASSYSGYTGELFF.

CDR3: CAISHGTDYGYTF. The CDR3 bases are TGTGCCATCAGCCATGGGACGGACTATGGCTACACCTTC. The rearrangement uses TRBV10-3 and TRBJ1-2, with D perhaps TRBD1 (5 bases). Germline loops: CDR1 ENHRY, CDR2 SYGVKD. The V and J ends lost 6 bases and 3 bases respectively, with 11 bases between them. The CDR3 runs 13 residues.

The J gene is TRBJ2-2, the V gene TRBV5-1; D possibly uses TRBD1 or TRBD2 (7 bases each). The CDR3 totals 15 residues. Germline V gene sequence: CDR1 SGHRS, CDR2 YFSETQ. V lost 4 bases and J lost 7, with 17 bases in between. The chain's CDR3 is CASSPGGADGGELFF. Here the CDR3 DNA reads TGCGCCAGCAGCCCAGGGGGGGCCGATGGCGGGGAGCTGTTTTTT.

This clonotype was counted a few times. V gene TRBV12-3 or TRBV12-4 combines with J gene TRBJ2-5; D is possibly TRBD1 (6 bases). The CDR3 totals 16 residues. V lost 3 bases and J lost 0, with 14 bases in between. This CDR3 is CASSLEAGTHQETQYF. In nucleotides, the CDR3 is TGTGCCAGCAGTTTGGAGGCAGGGACACACCAAGAGACCCAGTACTTC.

This clonotype was seen at least ten times. This chain joins TRBV9 and TRBJ2-7; 9 nucleotides agree with TRBD2. V lost 3 bases and J lost 0; bases outside the gene matches: 1. The CDR3 runs to 14 residues. The germline V gene encodes CDR1 SGDLS and CDR2 YYNGEE. The CDR3 protein is CASSDSGSSYEQYF. DNA of the CDR3: TGTGCCAGCAGCGATAGCGGGAGCTCCTACGAGCAGTACTTC.

The chain combines TRBV20-1 with TRBJ1-2; maybe TRBD1 (5 bases). Germline V gene data show CDR1 as DFQATT and CDR2 as SNEGSKA (reference sequence). V was clipped by 1 base and J by 8 bases, with 14 bases between them. CDR3 length equals 13 residues. This CDR3 reads CSARVDEGKGYTF. The CDR3 bases are TGCAGTGCTAGAGTTGATGAGGGGAAAGGCTACACCTTC.

The rearrangement links TRBV7-2 to TRBJ2-5; 8 bases align to TRBD2. The CDR3 totals 15 residues. V was pared by 4 bases and J by 5 bases, with 9 bases of the junction left unmatched. The germline V gene has CDR1 SGHTA and CDR2 FQGNSA. CDR3 loop: CASSSLRTSPETQYF. CDR3 coding DNA: TGTGCCAGCAGCTCCTTAAGGACTAGCCCGGAGACCCAGTACTTC.

This clonotype appeared many times. The CDR3 loop reads CASSLVFATDYNEQFF. The CDR3, as DNA: TGTGCCAGCAGCTTAGTTTTTGCGACAGACTACAATGAGCAGTTCTTC. The rearrangement links TRBV7-2 to TRBJ2-1, with TRBD1 as a possible D gene (5 bases). CDR1 is SGHTA and CDR2 is FQGNSA in the germline V gene. The V end lost 1 base, the J end lost 3 bases, and 13 bases lay between the germline ends. The CDR3 contains 16 residues.

The rearrangement links TRBV5-5 to TRBJ1-4; 7 bases are shared with TRBD1. The CDR3 is made up of 14 amino acids. Per the germline V gene, CDR1 is SGHKS and CDR2 is YYEKEE (reference sequence). V dropped 3 bases and J dropped 10; count of bases not matched to a gene: 9. CDR3 sequence (DNA): TGTGCCAGCAGCTCACGGACAGGCGGGCGAAAACTGTTTTTT. It encodes CASSSRTGGRKLFF.

The CDR3 DNA is TGTGCCAGCAGCTCCATAGAGACAGGGTGGAACACCATATATTTT. It specifies CASSSIETGWNTIYF. The chain carries TRBV7-2 and TRBJ1-3, with 7 bases aligning to TRBD1. V was clipped by 4 bases and J by 7 bases; unmatched bases: 10. This CDR3 contains 15 residues. Germline assignment: CDR1 SGHTA and CDR2 FQGNSA.

This clonotype was seen a handful of times. The V call is TRBV3-1, the J call TRBJ2-3, with 8 nucleotides matching TRBD2. CDR1 and CDR2 (germline): LGHDT, YNNKEL (reference sequence). The CDR3 spans 16 residues. The V and J ends lost 0 bases and 4 bases, in that order; junction bases with no gene match: 6. The CDR3 protein is CASSQDLSGRSDTQYF. In nucleotides, the CDR3 is TGTGCCAGCAGCCAAGACCTAAGCGGGAGATCAGATACGCAGTATTTT.

This clonotype was recorded a few times. This chain uses TRBV5-1 with TRBJ2-5, with D perhaps TRBD1 (5 bases). Germline CDR1 and CDR2: SGHRS and YFSETQ. Trimming took 6 bases from V and 1 from J, leaving 7 bases between them. The CDR3 consists of 12 residues. CDR3 nucleotides: TGCGCCAGCACCGACAGCCAAGAGACCCAGTACTTC. It codes for CASTDSQETQYF.

This clonotype showed up just a few times. The rearrangement joins TRBV10-3 to TRBJ2-5; D not certain. The CDR3 is made up of 13 amino acids. The V gene's germline CDR1 is ENHRY and CDR2 SYGVKD. V lost 2 bases to trimming and J lost 5 bases, with 9 bases between them. The CDR3 DNA sequence: TGTGCCATCAGTGAGGGATTGTCGGAGACCCAGTACTTC. This gives the protein CAISEGLSETQYF.

The V call is TRBV5-1, the J call TRBJ1-5; D is undetermined. Trimming removed 0 bases at V and 5 bases at J, with 9 bases between. Germline assignment: CDR1 SGHRS and CDR2 YFSETQ. The CDR3 extends over 14 amino acids. Here the CDR3 reads CASSLGQADQPQHF. The DNA of the CDR3 is TGCGCCAGCAGCTTGGGGCAGGCCGATCAGCCCCAGCATTTT.

The chain carries TRBV7-9 and TRBJ2-1; D call uncertain. CDR1 is SEHNR, CDR2 FQNEAQ, per germline (reference sequence). The V end was cut by 1 base, the J end by 1 base, with 8 bases between. CDR3 length: 15 amino acids. This chain's CDR3 is CASSLVLGSYNEQFF. Here the CDR3 DNA reads TGTGCCAGCAGCTTAGTGTTGGGGTCCTACAATGAGCAGTTCTTC.

The rearrangement uses TRBV20-1 and TRBJ2-1; TRBD1 matches at 8 bases. In germline, CDR1 is DFQATT, CDR2 SNEGSKA (reference sequence). J was trimmed by 6 bases and V by 3 bases; bases with no gene match: 7. This CDR3 is built from 14 residues. CDR3 region: CSARYRGLSNEQFF. The CDR3, as DNA: TGCAGTGCTAGGTACAGGGGGTTGAGCAATGAGCAGTTCTTC.

This clonotype was recorded a few times. The gene calls are TRBV6-1 and TRBJ2-5; tentatively, D is TRBD2 (5 bases). Trimming took 10 bases from V and 4 from J, leaving 16 bases between them. The CDR3 runs to 13 residues. The V gene's germline CDR1 is MNHNS and CDR2 SASEGT. As DNA, the CDR3 is TGTGCCAACGCCGTTGAGGGTGGAGAGACCCAGTACTTC. Protein: CANAVEGGETQYF.

This clonotype was seen only a few times. This chain links TRBV20-1 with TRBJ2-7; perhaps TRBD2 as D (5 bases). Germline V CDR1 and CDR2: DFQATT, SNEGSKA (reference sequence). V lost 1 base to trimming and J lost 3 bases, with 7 bases between them. This CDR3 contains 12 residues. CDR3 protein: CSARVEGYEQYF. CDR3 sequence (DNA): TGCAGTGCTAGAGTTGAGGGCTACGAGCAGTACTTC.